This entry lists 9 T cell receptor beta chains sequenced from one sample in a study of cytomegalovirus exposure and HLA in healthy donors. The PCR was carried out with 60 Vbeta primers and 13 Jbeta primers. Generated by immunoSEQ multiplex PCR, the TCRdb table keeps only in-frame clones and is missing some. The sample has about 100,000 clones, more than 60% seen once. Input material: PBMCs. Receptor source: a young woman in good health and CMV-seropositive.

This clone was observed once. V usage is TRBV5-4 and J usage is TRBJ2-6; D may be TRBD2 (6 bases). The CDR3 is 18 amino acids. The germline V gene encodes CDR1 SGHNT and CDR2 YYREEE (reference sequence). Trimming removed 1 base from V and 4 bases from J, with 18 bases in between. CDR3 DNA: TGTGCCAGCAGCTTGTCAGAGGAGGGAGCCTCGGGGGCCAACGTCCTGACTTTC. This translates into CASSLSEEGASGANVLTF.

This clone was recorded only once. The chain combines TRBV18 with TRBJ1-1; D unresolved. Looked up from germline, CDR1 is KGHSH and CDR2 is LQKENI. This CDR3 is built from 16 residues. Trimming pared 2 bases from V and 1 base from J, leaving 14 bases between. The CDR3 nucleotides read TGTGCCAGCTCACCAAAACCTGGCGGGGAGAACACTGAAGCTTTCTTT. This codes for CASSPKPGGENTEAFF.

CDR3 protein: CASSGTSGRVNTGELFF. The CDR3 bases are TGTGCCAGCAGCGGGACTAGCGGGAGGGTGAACACCGGGGAGCTGTTTTTT. The rearrangement links TRBV4-2 to TRBJ2-2; 16 positions agree with TRBD2. The CDR3 runs to 17 residues. Germline-derived CDR1 and CDR2 are LGHNA and YNFKEQ. The junction had 1 base not matched to a gene; V was cut back by 5 bases and J by 1 base.

The rearrangement uses TRBV13 and TRBJ1-3, with 7 bases aligning to TRBD1. The CDR3 is made up of 14 amino acids. Germline-derived CDR1 and CDR2 are PRHDT and FYEKMQ (reference sequence). Trimming took 4 bases from V and 5 from J; bases not matched to a gene: 5. The CDR3: CASSSPGQRNTIYF. CDR3 DNA sequence: TGTGCCAGCAGCTCGCCGGGACAGCGAAACACCATATATTTT.

This chain connects TRBV5-6 to TRBJ2-2; a weak D match, TRBD1 (6 bases). Germline V lookup: CDR1 SGHDT, CDR2 YYEEEE. Between the trimmed V and J ends, which lost 6 bases and 0 bases, there was a span of 9 bases. The CDR3 runs 14 residues. The CDR3 here is CASMGTTNTGELFF. CDR3 nucleotide sequence: TGTGCCAGCATGGGGACAACGAACACCGGGGAGCTGTTTTTT.

The chain uses TRBV11-2 and TRBJ2-1; D gene ambiguous. The CDR3 is made up of 12 amino acids. Germline CDR1 is SGHAT and CDR2 is FQNNGV. The V gene lost 6 bases and the J gene lost 10 bases, with 13 bases spanning the gap. CDR3 nucleotides: TGTGCCAGCAGGGCAGAGGTCCCAGAGCAGTTCTTC. This encodes CASRAEVPEQFF.

The chain uses TRBV28 and TRBJ2-3; a weak D match, TRBD2 (6 bases). The CDR3 covers 16 residues. Germline assignment: CDR1 MDHEN and CDR2 SYDVKM. Trimming stripped 6 bases from V and 3 bases from J, with 19 bases between. CDR3 residues: CASSRSREEGTDTQYF. DNA for the CDR3: TGTGCCAGCAGCAGGTCGAGGGAGGAAGGGACAGATACGCAGTATTTT.

As regards this clone: At the DNA level, this CDR3 is encoded by other sequences in the same sample as well. The chain joins TRBV4-3 to TRBJ2-7; TRBD1 matches 10 bases. The junction had 2 bases not matched to a gene; V was cut back by 0 bases and J by 3 bases. Germline CDR1 reads LGHNA; CDR2 reads YSLEER. The CDR3 spans 15 residues. Here the CDR3 reads CASSQDWTGGYEQYF. The CDR3 bases are TGCGCCAGCAGCCAAGATTGGACAGGGGGCTACGAGCAGTACTTC.

The V call is TRBV18, the J call TRBJ2-3; 10 bases agree with TRBD2. The CDR3 has 15 residues. CDR1 is KGHSH, CDR2 LQKENI, per germline. V shed 5 bases, J shed 4 bases, and the junction held 6 bases outside the gene matches. The CDR3 sequence: CASSIVAGGSDTQYF. Here the CDR3 DNA reads TGTGCCAGCTCAATAGTAGCGGGAGGTTCAGATACGCAGTATTTT.